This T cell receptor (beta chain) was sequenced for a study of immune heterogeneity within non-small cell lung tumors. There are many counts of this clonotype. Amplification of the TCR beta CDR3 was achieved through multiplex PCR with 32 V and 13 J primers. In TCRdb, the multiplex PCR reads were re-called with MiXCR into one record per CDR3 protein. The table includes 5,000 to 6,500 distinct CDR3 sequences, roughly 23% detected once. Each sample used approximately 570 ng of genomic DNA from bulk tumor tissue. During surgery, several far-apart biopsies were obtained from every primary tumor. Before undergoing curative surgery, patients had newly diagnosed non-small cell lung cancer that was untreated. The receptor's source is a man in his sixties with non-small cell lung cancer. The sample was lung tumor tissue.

The CDR3 region is CASSVGHLNTGELFF. CDR3 bases: TGTGCCAGCAGCGTAGGACATTTGAACACCGGGGAGCTGTTTTTT. This chain links TRBV9 with TRBJ2-2; D call uncertain. The CDR3 covers 15 residues. Germline V gene lookup returns CDR1 SGDLS and CDR2 YYNGEE. V was pared by 0 bases and J by 1 base, with 7 bases between.